The 13 T cell receptor beta chains given below trace back to one sample, sequenced in a study of blood T cells in healthy people across ages. Primed by a sample-barcoded 5' primer and a J-beta primer mix, a second PCR proceeded for roughly 6 to 12 cycles. TCRdb independently ran MiXCR on the 5' RACE reads; one entry per CDR3 protein. The table lists some 1.6 million distinct CDR3 sequences, roughly a third of them singletons. Sequencing was carried out using blood. These receptors were collected from a woman aged 30 to 39 in good health.

The chain combines TRBV3-1 with TRBJ1-1, with a weak D call TRBD1 (6 bases). Trimming stripped 2 bases from V and 4 bases from J, with 8 bases between. CDR1 and CDR2 from the germline V gene are LGHDT and YNNKEL (reference sequence). The CDR3 loop spans 13 amino acids. In DNA form, the CDR3 reads TGTGCCAGCAGCCAACGGGGGCTCACTGAAGCTTTCTTT. Its protein is CASSQRGLTEAFF.

As to this clonotype: One end of the junction varies from germline; a read error may be responsible. This chain connects TRBV24-1 to TRBJ1-2; D gene unclear. Germline V gene sequence: CDR1 KGHDR, CDR2 SFDVKD. This CDR3 contains 12 residues. The CDR3 region is CTTSDSPGGYTF. The CDR3 nucleotides read TGTACCACCAGTGATTCCCCAGGAGGCTACACCTTC.

For this clonotype: A junction end diverges from the germline sequence, so it may reflect a read error. V and J are TRBV4-1 and TRBJ1-6, with D possibly matching TRBD1 (5 bases). Germline-derived CDR1 and CDR2 are MGHRA and YSYEKL. This CDR3 comprises 14 residues. CDR3 coding DNA: TGCGCCAGCAGCCAAGAATTGGGGGGACGGCCCCCCCACTTT. It codes for CASSQELGGRPPHF.

V gene TRBV9 combines with J gene TRBJ2-3; 10 nucleotides align to TRBD2. CDR1 and CDR2 from the germline V gene are SGDLS and YYNGEE. J lost 1 base, V lost 0 bases, and 8 bases had no gene match. The CDR3 spans 18 residues. Here the CDR3 DNA reads TGTGCCAGCAGCGTAGGTCTCGTAACTAGCGGGGGCACAGATACGCAGTATTTT. Residues: CASSVGLVTSGGTDTQYF.

The chain couples TRBV3-1 to TRBJ1-5; D uncertain. The V end was cut by 1 base, the J end by 5 bases, with 15 bases between. The CDR3 loop spans 16 amino acids. Per the germline V gene, CDR1 is LGHDT and CDR2 is YNNKEL (reference sequence). Here the CDR3 DNA reads TGTGCCAGCAGCCAAGGAGGAGCGGTCTCCGATCAGCCCCAGCATTTT. The encoded protein is CASSQGGAVSDQPQHF.

The chain combines TRBV28 with TRBJ2-5; 8 nucleotides line up with TRBD1. This CDR3 is built from 14 residues. After removal of 6 bases from V and 9 bases from J, the junction contained 12 bases not matched to a gene. The V gene's germline CDR1 is MDHEN and CDR2 SYDVKM. CDR3 amino acids: CASRFRGLREAQYF. CDR3 sequence (DNA): TGTGCCAGCAGATTCAGGGGGCTTCGCGAGGCCCAGTACTTC.

This clonotype was seen more than once but under ten times. The V gene is TRBV9, the J gene TRBJ2-1; D uncertain. The CDR3 contains 13 residues. The germline V and J ends were trimmed by 2 bases and 9 bases, with 12 bases remaining between them. Germline CDR1 is SGDLS and CDR2 is YYNGEE. DNA for the CDR3: TGTGCCAGCAGCGTCGACGGCATGGGTGAGCAGTTCTTC. Translation: CASSVDGMGEQFF.

The V gene is TRBV10-3, the J gene TRBJ2-2, with D hard to call. CDR3 length equals 15 residues. Germline assignment: CDR1 ENHRY and CDR2 SYGVKD. Trimming removed 2 bases from V and 8 bases from J, with 15 bases in between. CDR3: CAISEPTSVSGELFF. The CDR3 DNA is TGTGCCATCAGTGAGCCTACATCAGTTTCTGGGGAGCTGTTTTTT.

In DNA, the CDR3 is TGTGCCAGCAGTGAAGCGCTGGGGAGTGGGGAGAACACTGAAGCTTTCTTT. Translated: CASSEALGSGENTEAFF. The chain has TRBV2 and TRBJ1-1, with unresolved D. Per the germline V gene, CDR1 is SNHLY and CDR2 is FYNNEI. With 0 bases removed from V and 1 base from J, the gap between germline ends came to 15 bases. This CDR3 contains 17 residues.

This clonotype was recorded many times. The chain couples TRBV2 to TRBJ2-2; D is unclear. V shed 8 bases and J shed 9 bases, with 10 bases lying between them. Looked up from germline, CDR1 is SNHLY and CDR2 is FYNNEI. This CDR3 is 11 amino acids long. As DNA, the CDR3 is TGTGCCAGCGAGGCGTTCAGGGAGCTGTTTTTT. Translated, it gives CASEAFRELFF.

This chain uses TRBV15 with TRBJ2-3, with 7 bases that match TRBD1. Germline CDR1 LNHNV, CDR2 YYDKDF (reference sequence). J gave up 0 bases and V 8 bases, and 2 bases lay outside the gene matches. The CDR3 extends over 13 amino acids. The chain's CDR3 is CATAGGSTDTQYF. CDR3 DNA: TGTGCCACCGCAGGGGGTAGCACAGATACGCAGTATTTT.

This clonotype was counted only a few times. This chain links TRBV4-1 with TRBJ2-1; 12 bases line up with TRBD2. CDR3 size: 17 residues. The germline V gene has CDR1 MGHRA and CDR2 YSYEKL. V lost 0 bases and J lost 4; bases outside the gene matches: 4. CDR3 sequence: CASSQDGTSGQYNEQFF. The CDR3 region has the DNA TGCGCCAGCAGCCAAGATGGGACTAGCGGGCAATACAATGAGCAGTTCTTC.

The sample holds many counts of this clonotype. CDR3 DNA sequence: TGTGCCAGCAGCCAAGAAGGGGGCTACAATGAGCAGTTCTTC. The encoded protein is CASSQEGGYNEQFF. The chain has TRBV4-2 and TRBJ2-1; D is possibly TRBD1 (6 bases). V was shortened by 0 bases and J by 3 bases, with 6 bases between the two germline ends. CDR1 is LGHNA and CDR2 is YNFKEQ in the germline V gene. The CDR3 covers 14 residues.